This TCR beta chain was recorded in a study of T cells after yellow fever vaccination. The study, taken as a whole, reports: Post-booster repertoires again held most primary-vaccination clones (about 96% CD4, around 90% CD8). Although the secondary response was weaker, it peaked faster, at day 5 versus 15. The appearance of a small share of clonotypes in both CD4 and CD8 compartments was observed.

Worth noting for this clonotype: Its antigen is unknown.

It was through 5'RACE template switching that TCR cDNA was made, with a universal primer site and UMIs added. TCRdb passed the 5' RACE reads through MiXCR, listing each CDR3 protein once. The data contain 300,000 to 350,000 distinct CDR3 sequences, around a tenth of them singletons. This sample comprised CD4+ T cells sorted from PBMCs, obtained 45 days after the yellow fever booster vaccination. The source of this sequence is a man aged 18 to 29 who received the YFV17D yellow fever vaccine.

CDR3 in DNA: TGTGCCAGCAGTTCGTTGCAGGGGGCAAGTAATTCACCCCTCCACTTT. Encoded protein: CASSSLQGASNSPLHF. V gene TRBV27 combines with J gene TRBJ1-6, with 8 bases lining up with TRBD1. The CDR3 loop spans 16 amino acids. V lost 4 bases, J lost 6 bases, and 8 bases stayed unmatched. Germline loops: CDR1 MNHEY, CDR2 SMNVEV (reference sequence).